The T cell receptor beta chain under discussion was sequenced for a study of cytomegalovirus exposure and HLA in healthy donors. Findings of the study overall: The study put 150 to 200 TCR beta chains on its list as cytomegalovirus-associated. Trimming of TCR beta V- and J-genes showed a link, identified in a later analysis, to a missense DCLRE1C variant. Later analysis suggested links between common viral pathogens and several top significant clusters.

This clone was detected once. What it binds is not known. The CDR3 contains 16 residues. Germline-derived CDR1 and CDR2 are MGHRA and YSYEKL. Trimming at V came to 2 bases and at J to 4 bases, leaving 7 bases not matched to a gene. Likely unrecorded immune exposures existed in these nominally healthy donors. In the PCR, 60 Vbeta and 13 Jbeta primers were used. The method was immunoSEQ multiplex PCR; TCRdb's version includes in-frame clones alone and lacks a portion of them. The sample lists roughly 100,000 clones, approximately 72% occurring once. The source of this sequence is a man aged 18 to 35 in good health and CMV-seropositive. The gene calls are TRBV4-1 and TRBJ2-1; TRBD2 aligns across 8 bases. Specimen: PBMCs. CDR3: CASSQSLAGGYNEQFF. The CDR3 bases are TGCGCCAGCAGCCAAAGTCTGGCGGGGGGATACAATGAGCAGTTCTTC.